The source of this TCR beta chain is a study of cytomegalovirus exposure and HLA in healthy donors. The study's findings and limits: A reported reduction in N-insertions relative to the approximately 640-donor mean was seen in an Asian-associated ancestry cluster in a later analysis. Of the V segments, some could not be distinguished, including TRBV6-2 and TRBV6-3, and were excluded.

Concerning this clone itself: What it recognizes is unknown.

Primers: 60 Vbeta forward and 13 Jbeta reverse. Assay: immunoSEQ multiplex PCR; the TCRdb copy retains only in-frame clones and omits some. This table holds approximately 190,000 clones, roughly nine tenths found once. Germline V gene lookup returns CDR1 MNHNS and CDR2 SASEGT. This CDR3 is 16 amino acids long. V shed 4 bases, J shed 6 bases, and the junction held 10 bases outside the gene matches. Sequencing was carried out using PBMCs. The gene calls are TRBV6-1 and TRBJ1-5; 9 bases map to TRBD1. The sequence was obtained from a boy aged 2 to 10 in good health and CMV-seronegative. The CDR3 DNA sequence: TGTGCCAGCAGTGTACTTACAGGGGGCGAAGGTCAGCCCCAGCATTTT. It is translated as CASSVLTGGEGQPQHF.